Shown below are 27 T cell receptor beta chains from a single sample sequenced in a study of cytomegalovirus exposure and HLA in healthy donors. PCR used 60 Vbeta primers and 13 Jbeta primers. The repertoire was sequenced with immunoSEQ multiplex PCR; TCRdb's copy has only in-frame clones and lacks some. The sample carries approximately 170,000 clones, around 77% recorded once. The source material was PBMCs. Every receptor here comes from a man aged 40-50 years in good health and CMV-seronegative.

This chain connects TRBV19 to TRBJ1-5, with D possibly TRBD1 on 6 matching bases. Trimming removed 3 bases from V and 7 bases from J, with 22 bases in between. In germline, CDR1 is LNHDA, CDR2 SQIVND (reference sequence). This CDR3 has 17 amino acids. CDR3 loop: CASSIWAAGDRGQPQHF. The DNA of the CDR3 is TGTGCCAGTAGTATTTGGGCGGCAGGGGACCGGGGACAGCCCCAGCATTTT. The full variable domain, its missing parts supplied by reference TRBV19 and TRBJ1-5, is DGGITQSPKYLFRKEGQNVTLSCEQNLNHDAMYWYRQDPGQGLRLIYYSQIVNDFQKGDIAEGYSVSREKKESFPLTVTSAQKNPTAFYLCASSIWAAGDRGQPQHFGDGTRLSIL.

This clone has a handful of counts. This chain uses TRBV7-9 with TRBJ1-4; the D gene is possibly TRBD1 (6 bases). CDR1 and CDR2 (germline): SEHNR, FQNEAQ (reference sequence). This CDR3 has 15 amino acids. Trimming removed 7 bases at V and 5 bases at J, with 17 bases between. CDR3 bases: TGTGCCAGCACACCTATCGGGGGGCGAAATGAAAAACTGTTTTTT. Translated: CASTPIGGRNEKLFF.

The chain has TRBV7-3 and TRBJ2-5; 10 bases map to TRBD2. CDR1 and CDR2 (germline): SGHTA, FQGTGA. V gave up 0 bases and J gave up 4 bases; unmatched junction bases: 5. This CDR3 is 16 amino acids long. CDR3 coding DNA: TGTGCCAGCAGCTTAACCCCTAGCGGGAGACGAGAGACCCAGTACTTC. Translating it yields CASSLTPSGRRETQYF.

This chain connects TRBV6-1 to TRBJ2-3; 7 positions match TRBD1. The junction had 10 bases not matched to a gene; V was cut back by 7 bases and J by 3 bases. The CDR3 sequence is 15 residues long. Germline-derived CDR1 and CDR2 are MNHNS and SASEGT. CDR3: CASTLWDSPTDTQYF. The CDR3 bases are TGTGCCAGCACCCTTTGGGACAGCCCAACAGATACGCAGTATTTT.

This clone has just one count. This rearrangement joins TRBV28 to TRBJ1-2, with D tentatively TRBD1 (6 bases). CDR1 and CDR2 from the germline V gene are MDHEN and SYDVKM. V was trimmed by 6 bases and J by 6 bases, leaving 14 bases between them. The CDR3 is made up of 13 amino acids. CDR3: CASSQDRHDGYTF. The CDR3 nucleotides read TGTGCCAGCAGCCAAGACAGGCACGATGGCTACACCTTC.

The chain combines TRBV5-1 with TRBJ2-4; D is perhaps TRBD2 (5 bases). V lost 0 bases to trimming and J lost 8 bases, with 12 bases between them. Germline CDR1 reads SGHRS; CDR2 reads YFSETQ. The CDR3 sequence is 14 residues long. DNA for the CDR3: TGCGCCAGCAGCTTGGATTCGGGGTCGTACATTCAGTACTTC. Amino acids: CASSLDSGSYIQYF.

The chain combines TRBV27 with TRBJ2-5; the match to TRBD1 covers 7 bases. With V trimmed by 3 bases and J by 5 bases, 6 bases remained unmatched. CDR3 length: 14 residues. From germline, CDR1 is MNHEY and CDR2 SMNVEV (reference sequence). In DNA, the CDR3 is TGTGCCAGCAGTTTCACCGACAGGGTGGAGACCCAGTACTTC. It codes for CASSFTDRVETQYF.

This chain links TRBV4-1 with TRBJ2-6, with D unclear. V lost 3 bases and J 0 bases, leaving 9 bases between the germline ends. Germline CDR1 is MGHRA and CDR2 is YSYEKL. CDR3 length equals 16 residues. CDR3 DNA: TGCGCCAGCAGCCATTCTTCAGGCTCTGGGGCCAACGTCCTGACTTTC. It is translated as CASSHSSGSGANVLTF.

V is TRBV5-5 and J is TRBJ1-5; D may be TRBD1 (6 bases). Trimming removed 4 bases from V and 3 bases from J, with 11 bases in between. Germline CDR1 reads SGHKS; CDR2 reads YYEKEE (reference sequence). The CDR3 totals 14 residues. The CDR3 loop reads CASSLRDTNQPQHF. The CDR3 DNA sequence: TGTGCCAGCAGCCTCCGGGACACCAATCAGCCCCAGCATTTT.

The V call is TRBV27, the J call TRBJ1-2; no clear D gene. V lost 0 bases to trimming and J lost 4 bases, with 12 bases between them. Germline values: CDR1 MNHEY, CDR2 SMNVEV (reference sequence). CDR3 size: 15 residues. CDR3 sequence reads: CASSLSAEVLYGYTF. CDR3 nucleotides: TGTGCCAGCAGTTTATCGGCAGAGGTGCTCTATGGCTACACCTTC.

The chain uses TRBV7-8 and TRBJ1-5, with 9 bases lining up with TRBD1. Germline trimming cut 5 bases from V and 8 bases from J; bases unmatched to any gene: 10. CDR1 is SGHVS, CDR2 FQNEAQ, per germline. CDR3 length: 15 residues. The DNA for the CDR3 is TGTGCCAGCAGCAAACTACAGGGGGCGGTGGAGCCCCAGCATTTT. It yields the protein CASSKLQGAVEPQHF.

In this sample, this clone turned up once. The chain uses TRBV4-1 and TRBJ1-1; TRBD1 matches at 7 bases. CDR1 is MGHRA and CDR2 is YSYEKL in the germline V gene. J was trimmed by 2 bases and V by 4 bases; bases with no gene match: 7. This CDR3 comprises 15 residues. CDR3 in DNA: TGCGCCAGCAGCCCTGACAGGGTGGGAAACACTGAAGCTTTCTTT. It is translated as CASSPDRVGNTEAFF.

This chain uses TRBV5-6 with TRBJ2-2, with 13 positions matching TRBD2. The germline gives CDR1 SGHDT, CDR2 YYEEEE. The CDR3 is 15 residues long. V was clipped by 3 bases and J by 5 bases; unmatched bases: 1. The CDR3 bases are TGTGCCAGCAGCTCGGGACTAGCGGGAACCGGGGAGCTGTTTTTT. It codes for CASSSGLAGTGELFF.

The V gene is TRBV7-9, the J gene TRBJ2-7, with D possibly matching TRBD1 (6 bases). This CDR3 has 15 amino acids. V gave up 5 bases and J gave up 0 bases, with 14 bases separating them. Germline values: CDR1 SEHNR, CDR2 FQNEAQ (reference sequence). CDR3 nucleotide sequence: TGTGCCAGCAGCGGACGGACAGCCCCCTCCTACGAGCAGTACTTC. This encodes CASSGRTAPSYEQYF.

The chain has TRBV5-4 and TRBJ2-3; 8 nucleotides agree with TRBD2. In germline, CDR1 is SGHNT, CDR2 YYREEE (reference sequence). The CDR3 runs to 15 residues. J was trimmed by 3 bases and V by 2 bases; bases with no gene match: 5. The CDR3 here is CASSFGGLATDTQYF. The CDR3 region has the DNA TGTGCCAGCAGCTTCGGCGGACTAGCAACAGATACGCAGTATTTT. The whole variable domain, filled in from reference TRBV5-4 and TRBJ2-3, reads ETGVTQSPTHLIKTRGQQVTLRCSSQSGHNTVSWYQQALGQGPQFIFQYYREEENGRGNFPPRFSGLQFPNYSSELNVNALELDDSALYLCASSFGGLATDTQYFGPGTRLTVL.

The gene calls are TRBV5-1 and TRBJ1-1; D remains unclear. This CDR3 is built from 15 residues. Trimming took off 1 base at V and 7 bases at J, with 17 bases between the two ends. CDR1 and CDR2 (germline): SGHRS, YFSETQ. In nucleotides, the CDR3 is TGCGCCAGCAGCTTGATATGGGGAGCGGAAGGTGAAGCTTTCTTT. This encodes CASSLIWGAEGEAFF.

The CDR3 spells CASSVLIPFSEQFF. The CDR3 region has the DNA TGTGCCAGCAGCGTCCTAATCCCCTTTTCTGAGCAGTTCTTC. The chain links TRBV7-2 to TRBJ2-1; D is undetermined. Per the germline V gene, CDR1 is SGHTA and CDR2 is FQGNSA. This CDR3 is built from 14 residues. Trimming shortened V by 5 bases and J by 9 bases, and 17 bases separated the two germline ends.

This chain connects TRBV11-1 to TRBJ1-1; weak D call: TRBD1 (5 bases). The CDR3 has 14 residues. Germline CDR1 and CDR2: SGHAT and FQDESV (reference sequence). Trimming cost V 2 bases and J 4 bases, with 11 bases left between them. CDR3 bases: TGTGCCAGCAGCTTACGTAGGGGCGCCACTGAAGCTTTCTTT. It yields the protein CASSLRRGATEAFF.

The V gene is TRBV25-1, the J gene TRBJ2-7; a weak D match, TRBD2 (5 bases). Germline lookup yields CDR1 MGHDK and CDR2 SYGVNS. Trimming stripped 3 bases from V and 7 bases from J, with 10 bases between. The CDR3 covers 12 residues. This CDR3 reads CASSEGVREQYF. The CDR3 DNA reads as TGTGCCAGCAGTGAGGGAGTGAGGGAGCAGTACTTC.

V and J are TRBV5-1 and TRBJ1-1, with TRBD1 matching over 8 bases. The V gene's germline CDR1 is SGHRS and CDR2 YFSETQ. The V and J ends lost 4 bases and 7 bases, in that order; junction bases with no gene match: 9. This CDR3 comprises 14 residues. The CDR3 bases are TGCGCCAGCAGCCACTCCAAACAGGGGGATGAAGCTTTCTTT. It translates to CASSHSKQGDEAFF. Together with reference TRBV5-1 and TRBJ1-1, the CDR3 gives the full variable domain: KAGVTQTPRYLIKTRGQQVTLSCSPISGHRSVSWYQQTPGQGLQFLFEYFSETQRNKGNFPGRFSGRQFSNSRSEMNVSTLELGDSALYLCASSHSKQGDEAFFGQGTRLTVV.

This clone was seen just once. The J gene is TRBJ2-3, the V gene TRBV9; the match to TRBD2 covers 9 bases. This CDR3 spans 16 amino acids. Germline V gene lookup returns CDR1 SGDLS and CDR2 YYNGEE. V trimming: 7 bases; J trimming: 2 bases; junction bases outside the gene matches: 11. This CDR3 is CASSPGLALLTDTQYF. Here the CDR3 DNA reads TGTGCCAGCTCCCCGGGACTAGCCCTTCTCACAGATACGCAGTATTTT.

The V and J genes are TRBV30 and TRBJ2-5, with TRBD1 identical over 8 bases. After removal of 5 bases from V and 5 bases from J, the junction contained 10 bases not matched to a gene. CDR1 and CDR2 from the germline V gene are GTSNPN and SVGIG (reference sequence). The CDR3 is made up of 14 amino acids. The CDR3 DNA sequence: TGTGCCTGGGAGCCCCAGGGGGCAAAGGAGACCCAGTACTTC. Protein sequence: CAWEPQGAKETQYF.

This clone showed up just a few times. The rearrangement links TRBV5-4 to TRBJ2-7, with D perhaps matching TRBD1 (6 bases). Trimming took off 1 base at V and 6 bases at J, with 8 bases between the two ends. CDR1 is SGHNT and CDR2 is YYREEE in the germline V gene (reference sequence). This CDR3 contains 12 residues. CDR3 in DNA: TGTGCCAGCAGCTTGACAGGGTCCGAGCAGTACTTC. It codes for CASSLTGSEQYF.

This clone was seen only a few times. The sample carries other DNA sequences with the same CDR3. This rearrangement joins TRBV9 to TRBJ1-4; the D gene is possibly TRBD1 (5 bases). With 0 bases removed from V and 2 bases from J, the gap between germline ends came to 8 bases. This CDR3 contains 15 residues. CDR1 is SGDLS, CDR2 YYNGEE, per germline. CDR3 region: CASSVGQGTNEKLFF. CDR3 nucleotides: TGTGCCAGCAGCGTAGGGCAGGGCACTAATGAAAAACTGTTTTTT.

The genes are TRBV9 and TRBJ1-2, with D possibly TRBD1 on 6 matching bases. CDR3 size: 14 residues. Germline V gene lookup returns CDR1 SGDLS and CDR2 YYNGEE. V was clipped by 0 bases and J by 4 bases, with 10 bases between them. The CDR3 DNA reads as TGTGCCAGCAGCGTAGCTGGGGGCTCCTATGGCTACACCTTC. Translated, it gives CASSVAGGSYGYTF.

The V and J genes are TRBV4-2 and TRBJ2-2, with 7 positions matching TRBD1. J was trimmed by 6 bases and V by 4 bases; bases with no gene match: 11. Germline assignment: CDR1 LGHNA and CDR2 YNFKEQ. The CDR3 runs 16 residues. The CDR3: CASSRFTGTVPGELFF. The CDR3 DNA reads TGTGCCAGCAGCCGATTCACCGGGACAGTCCCCGGGGAGCTGTTTTTT.

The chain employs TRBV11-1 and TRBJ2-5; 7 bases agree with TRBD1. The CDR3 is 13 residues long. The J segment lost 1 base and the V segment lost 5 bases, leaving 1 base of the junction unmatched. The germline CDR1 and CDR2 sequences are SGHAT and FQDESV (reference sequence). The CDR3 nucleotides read TGTGCCAGCAGCCGGGACAGCCAAGAGACCCAGTACTTC. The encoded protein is CASSRDSQETQYF. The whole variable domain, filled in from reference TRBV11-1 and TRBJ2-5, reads EAEVAQSPRYKITEKSQAVAFWCDPISGHATLYWYRQILGQGPELLVQFQDESVVDDSQLPKDRFSAERLKGVDSTLKIQPAELGDSAMYLCASSRDSQETQYFGPGTRLLVL.